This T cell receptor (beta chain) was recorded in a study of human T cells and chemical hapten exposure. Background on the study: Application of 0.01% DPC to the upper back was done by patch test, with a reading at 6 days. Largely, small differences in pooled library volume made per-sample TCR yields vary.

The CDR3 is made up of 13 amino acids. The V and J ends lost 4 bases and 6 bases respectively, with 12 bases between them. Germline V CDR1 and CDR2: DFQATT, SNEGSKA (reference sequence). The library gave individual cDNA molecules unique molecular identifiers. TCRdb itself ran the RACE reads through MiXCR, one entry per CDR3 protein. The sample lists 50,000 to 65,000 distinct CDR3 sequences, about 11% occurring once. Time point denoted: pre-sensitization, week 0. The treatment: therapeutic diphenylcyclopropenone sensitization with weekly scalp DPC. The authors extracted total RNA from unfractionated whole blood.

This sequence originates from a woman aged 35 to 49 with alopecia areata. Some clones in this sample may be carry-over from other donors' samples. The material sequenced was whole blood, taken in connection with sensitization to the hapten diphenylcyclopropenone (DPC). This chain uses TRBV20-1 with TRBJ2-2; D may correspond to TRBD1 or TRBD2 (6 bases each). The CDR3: CSAIPGAAGELFF. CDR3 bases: TGCAGTGCTATACCGGGGGCCGCCGGGGAGCTGTTTTTT.